This T cell receptor (beta chain) was documented in a study of CD8 T cell repertoires and HIV-1 epitope variants. For the study at large: Tested: three Gag epitope families, Nef HW9 and YT9. T cells were cultured for 10 days with cytokines added on days 3 and 7.

Data came from immunoSEQ multiplex PCR; TCRdb stores just in-frame clones and leaves some out. Counted here are fewer than 4,500 clones, 62% occurring once; the ten biggest clones make up 44%. This clone is deemed large. Its antigen remains unknown. The sample consisted of cultured CD8+ T cells derived from PBMCs. The clonotype was recovered from a male donor with HIV.

CDR3 sequence reads: CASSLSVGTYSYEQYF. The CDR3 nucleotides read TGTGCCAGCAGTTTATCGGTTGGGACGTACTCCTACGAGCAGTACTTC. The rearrangement joins TRBV27 to TRBJ2-7; D is tentatively TRBD1 or TRBD2 (5 bases each). Germline V gene lookup returns CDR1 MNHEY and CDR2 SMNVEV (reference sequence). CDR3 length: 16 amino acids. V was trimmed by 0 bases and J by 0 bases, leaving 12 bases between them.